This TCR beta chain was documented in a study of T cells in Graves' hyperthyroidism and ophthalmopathy. Whole-study context: The initial diagnosis was the point when peripheral blood was collected, ahead of any treatment.

Patients were aged 18 to 65, had disease duration under 2 months, and had newly diagnosed hyperthyroidism. Investigators excluded patients with uncontrolled infection, other autoimmune disease, pregnancy or lactation. The sample holds many counts of this clonotype. Its matching antigen is unknown. With V trimmed by 2 bases and J by 0 bases, 10 bases remained unmatched. Looked up from germline, CDR1 is MDHEN and CDR2 is SYDVKM. The CDR3 covers 19 residues. Amplified TCR beta CDR3 regions came from RNA transcripts. HTBI primers were employed in a first-round RT-PCR of the TCR CDR3. TCRdb called the multiplex PCR reads again in MiXCR, with one record for every CDR3 protein. This table has roughly 700,000 distinct CDR3 sequences, 13% to 15% appearing once. Findings of the study overall: Blood samples included most of the expanded thyroid clonotypes exceeding 0.001.

Specimen: blood. The J gene is TRBJ2-3, the V gene TRBV28; 11 bases are a match to TRBD2. The origin of this receptor is a woman in her late teens or twenties with Graves' hyperthyroidism. The CDR3 nucleotides read TGTGCCAGCAGTTTAAATTTAGCGGGAGGGCTTCGGAGCACAGATACGCAGTATTTT. This encodes CASSLNLAGGLRSTDTQYF.